This entry lists 29 T cell receptor beta chains sequenced from one sample in a study of spatial heterogeneity in lung cancer. The time point denotes: blood at routine non-recurrence follow-up after resection. TCRdb re-called the 5' RACE reads with MiXCR, one entry per CDR3 protein. The table lists approximately 100,000 distinct CDR3 sequences, 15% to 20% of them singletons. The sequencing used PBMCs, collected at follow-up. The receptors here all came from a male donor with early-stage non-small cell lung cancer.

This clonotype was seen a few times. The CDR3 here is CSARRLAGGQPIEQYF. Here the CDR3 DNA reads TGCAGTGCTAGACGGCTAGCGGGAGGACAACCGATAGAGCAGTACTTC. The chain couples TRBV20-1 to TRBJ2-7; 11 positions agree with TRBD2. This CDR3 has 16 amino acids. CDR1 and CDR2 (germline): DFQATT, SNEGSKA (reference sequence). After removal of 2 bases from V and 7 bases from J, the junction contained 13 bases not matched to a gene.

This clonotype was counted only a few times. The junction and the germline gene differ at one end; a read error may be behind it. This chain uses TRBV20-1 with TRBJ2-5; D unclear. The length of the CDR3 is 15 residues. Germline CDR1 reads DFQATT; CDR2 reads SNEGSKA (reference sequence). CDR3 coding DNA: TGCAGTGCTCGAGAGCCCTGGGTGGAACTAGAGACCCAGTACTTC. Amino acids: CSAREPWVELETQYF.

The V call is TRBV5-1, the J call TRBJ2-5; 8 nucleotides agree with TRBD1. The CDR3 is 17 amino acids. Germline V CDR1 and CDR2: SGHRS, YFSETQ. Losses at the gene ends were 0 bases for V and 0 bases for J; bases not matched to a gene: 7. Here the CDR3 DNA reads TGCGCCAGCAGCTTGGGACAGGGGAGAGTTTACCAAGAGACCCAGTACTTC. Translation: CASSLGQGRVYQETQYF.

The gene calls are TRBV4-3 and TRBJ1-1; unclear D gene. Germline V lookup: CDR1 LGHNA, CDR2 YSLEER. This CDR3 comprises 13 residues. Trimming pared 3 bases from V and 1 base from J, leaving 6 bases between. The CDR3 loop is CASSHGGNTEAFF. The DNA of the CDR3 is TGCGCCAGCAGCCACGGAGGGAACACTGAAGCTTTCTTT.

This chain links TRBV6-1 with TRBJ2-7; unclear D gene. Germline CDR1 MNHNS, CDR2 SASEGT. Trimming took 8 bases from V and 0 from J, leaving 14 bases between them. This CDR3 spans 14 amino acids. Written as DNA, the CDR3 is TGTGCCAGCGGAGTGCGTATAAACTCCTACGAGCAGTACGTC. It specifies CASGVRINSYEQYV.

The genes are TRBV20-1 and TRBJ1-1; D might be TRBD1 (6 bases). Trimming shortened V by 0 bases and J by 5 bases, and 22 bases separated the two germline ends. There are 17 residues in the CDR3. Per the germline V gene, CDR1 is DFQATT and CDR2 is SNEGSKA (reference sequence). Here the CDR3 DNA reads TGCAGTGCTAGAGATCAGCTTGTAAGGAGGGGGTGGACTGAAGCTTTCTTT. Residues: CSARDQLVRRGWTEAFF.

The V gene is TRBV2, the J gene TRBJ2-2; D ambiguous. The V end was cut by 1 base, the J end by 1 base, with 4 bases between. The V gene's germline CDR1 is SNHLY and CDR2 FYNNEI. This CDR3 spans 14 amino acids. The CDR3 loop is CASSEDRNTGELFF. CDR3 nucleotides: TGTGCCAGCAGTGAAGACAGGAACACCGGGGAGCTGTTTTTT.

This clonotype was counted only a few times. This chain links TRBV7-2 with TRBJ2-5, with D possibly being TRBD1 (5 bases). V gave up 1 base and J gave up 5 bases, with 14 bases separating them. Germline values: CDR1 SGHTA, CDR2 FQGNSA. This CDR3 comprises 15 residues. The CDR3 loop reads CASSLVVTVAETQYF. In DNA form, the CDR3 reads TGTGCCAGCAGCTTAGTTGTGACAGTAGCCGAGACCCAGTACTTC.

This clonotype was counted a single time. The CDR3 here is CSASEVGAGGPREQFF. The CDR3 region has the DNA TGCAGTGCTAGTGAGGTGGGAGCGGGGGGGCCTCGGGAGCAGTTCTTC. The chain uses TRBV20-1 and TRBJ2-1; 10 positions agree with TRBD2. Germline-derived CDR1 and CDR2 are DFQATT and SNEGSKA (reference sequence). The V and J ends lost 3 bases and 10 bases, in that order; junction bases with no gene match: 15. The CDR3 length is 16 residues.

There are many counts of this clonotype. This chain uses TRBV5-1 with TRBJ1-2; 9 bases match TRBD1. The germline CDR1 and CDR2 sequences are SGHRS and YFSETQ. V shed 3 bases, J shed 0 bases, and the junction held 3 bases outside the gene matches. The CDR3 runs to 15 residues. As DNA, the CDR3 is TGCGCCAGCAGCTCTAGACAGGGGGCTAACTATGGCTACACCTTC. Its translation: CASSSRQGANYGYTF.

The chain is built from TRBV27 and TRBJ2-6; weak D call: TRBD1 (6 bases). The CDR3 sequence is 15 residues long. V was shortened by 7 bases and J by 2 bases, with 12 bases between the two germline ends. CDR1 is MNHEY, CDR2 SMNVEV, per germline (reference sequence). The CDR3 nucleotides read TGTGCCAGCAAGGGGGAAGGGGCTGGGGCCAACGTCCTGACTTTC. The encoded protein is CASKGEGAGANVLTF.

This chain connects TRBV30 to TRBJ1-2; 9 bases match TRBD1. Germline V gene sequence: CDR1 GTSNPN, CDR2 SVGIG (reference sequence). CDR3 length equals 14 residues. Trimming took 3 bases from V and 4 from J; bases not matched to a gene: 6. The CDR3 spells CAWSRTGGSYGYTF. CDR3 nucleotides: TGTGCCTGGAGCAGAACAGGGGGCAGCTATGGCTACACCTTC.

The V and J genes are TRBV4-3 and TRBJ2-7, with D perhaps TRBD1 (5 bases). Germline V gene sequence: CDR1 LGHNA, CDR2 YSLEER. This CDR3 has 13 amino acids. V was cut by 3 bases and J by 3 bases, with 9 bases left in between. In nucleotides, the CDR3 is TGCGCCAGCAGCCAGGATGACAGCTACGAGCAGTACGTC. This translates into CASSQDDSYEQYV.

Only a few counts were recorded for this clonotype. The chain is built from TRBV7-6 and TRBJ2-5, with 11 bases that match TRBD2. The CDR3 runs to 16 residues. The V segment lost 4 bases and the J segment 4 bases; nucleotides outside the gene matches: 8. Germline V gene sequence: CDR1 SGHVS, CDR2 FNYEAQ. The CDR3 bases are TGTGCCAGCAGCTCCCCTTTGACTAGCGGGGTAGAGACCCAGTACTTC. Translated, it gives CASSSPLTSGVETQYF.

The chain couples TRBV2 to TRBJ2-6; 9 nucleotides match TRBD1. The CDR3 is made up of 17 amino acids. Germline V gives CDR1 SNHLY, CDR2 FYNNEI. With V trimmed by 4 bases and J by 2 bases, 6 bases remained unmatched. In nucleotides, the CDR3 is TGTGCCAGCAGTGTTCCCGGGACAGGGACTGGGGCCAACGTCCTGACTTTC. This encodes CASSVPGTGTGANVLTF.

This clonotype was detected a few times. This chain connects TRBV27 to TRBJ2-2; 8 nucleotides agree with TRBD1. CDR1 is MNHEY and CDR2 is SMNVEV in the germline V gene (reference sequence). The length of the CDR3 is 16 residues. The V segment lost 3 bases and the J segment 4 bases; nucleotides outside the gene matches: 7. In DNA, the CDR3 is TGTGCCAGCAGTTTCAGGGGGCTTAAGGGCACCGGGGAGCTGTTTTTT. Translated, it gives CASSFRGLKGTGELFF.

The rearrangement links TRBV5-5 to TRBJ1-4; D possibly corresponds to TRBD1 (5 bases). The CDR3 consists of 15 residues. Germline V gene lookup returns CDR1 SGHKS and CDR2 YYEKEE (reference sequence). Trimming pared 1 base from V and 3 bases from J, leaving 10 bases between. The chain's CDR3 is CASSLLGDPNEKLFF. For the CDR3, the DNA is TGTGCCAGCAGCTTGTTGGGGGACCCTAATGAAAAACTGTTTTTT.

V and J are TRBV3-1 and TRBJ2-2; 10 positions agree with TRBD2. The J segment lost 7 bases and the V segment lost 5 bases, leaving 4 bases of the junction unmatched. This CDR3 has 14 residues. Germline assignment: CDR1 LGHDT and CDR2 YNNKEL (reference sequence). The DNA of the CDR3 is TGTGCCAGCAGCTCCCGGACTAGCGGCGGGGAGCTGTTTTTT. Translated: CASSSRTSGGELFF.

At least ten counts were recorded for this clonotype. CDR3: CSARRTGGLKDTEAFF. The CDR3 DNA is TGCAGTGCTCGACGCACGGGAGGGCTTAAGGACACTGAAGCTTTCTTT. V and J are TRBV20-1 and TRBJ1-1, with D hard to call. There are 16 residues in the CDR3. Germline CDR1 reads DFQATT; CDR2 reads SNEGSKA (reference sequence). The ends were cut back, 5 bases at V and 3 bases at J, with 22 bases in the middle.

The rearrangement links TRBV2 to TRBJ2-3; the D is unclear. CDR1 is SNHLY and CDR2 is FYNNEI in the germline V gene. The CDR3 runs to 14 residues. Trimming pared 2 bases from V and 2 bases from J, leaving 8 bases between. CDR3 sequence (DNA): TGTGCCAGCAGTGAAACAGTACCCACAGATACGCAGTATTTT. Protein product: CASSETVPTDTQYF.

The genes are TRBV6-2 or TRBV6-3 and TRBJ2-1; 14 positions agree with TRBD2. This CDR3 contains 16 residues. J lost 11 bases, V lost 10 bases, and 16 bases had no gene match. Germline V CDR1 and CDR2: MNHEY, SVGEGT. The CDR3 sequence: CATQGLAGVGYNQQFF. CDR3 nucleotides: TGTGCCACCCAGGGACTAGCGGGAGTTGGGTATAATCAGCAGTTCTTC.

The sample holds a few counts of this clonotype. The chain uses TRBV20-1 and TRBJ1-1, with D tentatively TRBD1 (5 bases). CDR1 and CDR2 from the germline V gene are DFQATT and SNEGSKA (reference sequence). This CDR3 comprises 14 residues. With 4 bases removed from V and 7 bases from J, the gap between germline ends came to 19 bases. The DNA of the CDR3 is TGCAGTGCTAAGGCTGGGCAGGGAGGTTTTGAAGCTTTCTTT. Protein product: CSAKAGQGGFEAFF.

This clonotype has a handful of counts. The chain couples TRBV6-5 to TRBJ2-3, with D possibly TRBD2 on 5 matching bases. CDR1 MNHEY and CDR2 SVGAGI come from the germline V gene. The CDR3 runs to 15 residues. Trimming left V 6 bases short and J 8 bases short, with 21 bases between. The CDR3 nucleotides are TGTGCCAGCAGCGCCTCCCTAGCCCCGCCGGGTACGCAGTATTTT. This codes for CASSASLAPPGTQYF.

This clonotype was detected many times. The chain employs TRBV20-1 and TRBJ2-7, with a possible D match to TRBD1 (5 bases). V lost 6 bases, J lost 2 bases, and 14 bases lay in between. The CDR3 runs to 13 residues. Per the germline V gene, CDR1 is DFQATT and CDR2 is SNEGSKA (reference sequence). CDR3 nucleotide sequence: TGCAGTGCGCCGGACAAAACCGCCTACGAGCAGTACTTC. It translates to CSAPDKTAYEQYF.

This clonotype was observed many times. This chain uses TRBV12-3 or TRBV12-4 with TRBJ1-2; weak D call: TRBD1 (5 bases). Trimming pared 1 base from V and 4 bases from J, leaving 10 bases between. The length of the CDR3 is 14 residues. In DNA, the CDR3 is TGTGCCAGCAGTTTAGAGGGGCTTGGCTATGGCTACACCTTC. Protein sequence: CASSLEGLGYGYTF.

This clonotype showed up just a few times. The V gene is TRBV7-2, the J gene TRBJ1-5; the D gene is possibly TRBD1 (6 bases). Per the germline V gene, CDR1 is SGHTA and CDR2 is FQGNSA. The CDR3 totals 15 residues. Trimming left V 2 bases short and J 1 base short, with 9 bases between. The CDR3 is CASSLRGASNQPQHF. The CDR3 DNA follows: TGTGCCAGCAGCTTAAGGGGGGCCAGCAATCAGCCCCAGCATTTT.

This chain uses TRBV20-1 with TRBJ2-1; D is perhaps TRBD2 (6 bases). Deletions cut 0 bases from V and 6 bases from J, with 18 bases between. CDR1 is DFQATT and CDR2 is SNEGSKA in the germline V gene (reference sequence). The CDR3 covers 16 residues. DNA for the CDR3: TGCAGTGCTAGAGATTCGGAGGGGACTTTAACCAATGAGCAGTTCTTC. This codes for CSARDSEGTLTNEQFF.

This clonotype was observed a few times. This chain links TRBV2 with TRBJ2-4, with a possible D match to TRBD2 (6 bases). The V end was cut by 4 bases, the J end by 5 bases, with 6 bases between. The CDR3 has 12 amino acids. The germline V gene has CDR1 SNHLY and CDR2 FYNNEI. The DNA for the CDR3 is TGTGCCAGCAGTGGGGGGGAAAACATTCAGTACTTC. It is translated as CASSGGENIQYF.

Details on this clonotype: A clone one base away is much larger, so this may be a read error. The rearrangement uses TRBV6-5 and TRBJ2-1, with D possibly being TRBD1 (5 bases). The CDR3 is 13 amino acids. The ends were cut back, 8 bases at V and 12 bases at J, with 20 bases in the middle. In germline, CDR1 is MNHEY, CDR2 SVGAGI. In DNA form, the CDR3 reads TGTGCCAGCCGATCACGCCCCGTAGGGGTGCAGTTCTTC. Translated: CASRSRPVGVQFF.